This passage covers 20 T cell receptor beta chains from one sample sequenced in a study of CD8+CD57+ T cells in acquired aplastic anemia (dated by TCRdb to between 2018 and 2020). Sequencing instrument: Illumina HiSeq 2000. Genomic DNA was used as template for profiling of TCR beta VDJ combinations and CDR3 sequences. TCRdb redid the processing of the public reads, applying fastp at Q25 and MiXCR, and retained in-frame beta chains. Merged by CDR3 protein, the rows form single entries marked with the most common genes and DNA. This sample is represented by 150,000 to 200,000 distinct CDR3 sequences; 47% of them were singletons. The ten largest clones add up to 1.1% of the sample. Patients chosen for sequencing had shown expansion of CD8+CD57+ cells by flow cytometry. Sequencing was done on a sample of sorted CD4+, CD8+, or CD8+CD57+ T cells (not recorded which) from PBMCs. The receptors were gathered from a human donor with aplastic anemia.

The gene calls are TRBV25-1 and TRBJ1-2; 8 positions match TRBD1. V was pared by 4 bases and J by 4 bases, with 11 bases of the junction left unmatched. This CDR3 region has 16 residues. Germline loops: CDR1 MGHDK, CDR2 SYGVNS. CDR3 in DNA: TGTGCCAGCAGTGGCTGGGGACAGGACGAATTCTATGGCTACACCTTC. The encoded protein is CASSGWGQDEFYGYTF.

The chain carries TRBV29-1 and TRBJ1-3; no definite D call. V was clipped by 2 bases and J by 0 bases, with 8 bases between them. Germline V CDR1 and CDR2: SQVTM, ANQGSEA. The CDR3 contains 14 residues. CDR3 amino acids: CSVEKGFSGNTIYF. The CDR3 DNA is TGCAGCGTTGAAAAAGGCTTCTCTGGAAACACCATATATTTT.

The chain couples TRBV2 to TRBJ1-3, with TRBD1 as a possible D gene (6 bases). Per the germline V gene, CDR1 is SNHLY and CDR2 is FYNNEI. This CDR3 has 12 residues. Trimming pared 10 bases from V and 0 bases from J, leaving 7 bases between. CDR3 sequence: CAKDSSGNTIYF. In nucleotides, the CDR3 is TGTGCCAAGGACAGCTCTGGAAACACCATATATTTT.

With respect to this clonotype: One end of the junction fails to match germline, which may point to a read error. The chain combines TRBV19 with TRBJ2-2; TRBD2 is a possible D gene (5 bases). The CDR3 has 14 residues. Germline V gives CDR1 LNHDA, CDR2 SQIVND (reference sequence). The CDR3 DNA is TGTGCCAGTAGTATCCGGACGGAAACCGGGGAGCTGTTCTTT. Its protein product is CASSIRTETGELFF.

This clonotype came up many times. The chain links TRBV6-1 to TRBJ1-5; D unresolved. The CDR3 is 14 residues long. CDR1 and CDR2 (germline): MNHNS, SASEGT. Trimming removed 0 bases at V and 3 bases at J, with 6 bases between. DNA for the CDR3: TGTGCCAGCAGTGAAGCGAGGACCAATCAGCCCCAGCATTTT. Translated, it gives CASSEARTNQPQHF.

The V and J genes are TRBV20-1 and TRBJ2-5; 10 nucleotides match TRBD1. Trimming cost V 7 bases and J 3 bases; bases outside gene matches: 8. This CDR3 has 14 residues. Germline values: CDR1 DFQATT, CDR2 SNEGSKA (reference sequence). This chain's CDR3 is CSVSTGGWEETQYF. The DNA for the CDR3 is TGCAGTGTTTCGACAGGGGGCTGGGAAGAGACCCAGTACTTC.

This clonotype was observed a handful of times. This chain joins TRBV7-9 and TRBJ1-2; no reliable D call. V was cut by 2 bases and J by 2 bases, with 6 bases left in between. Per germline, CDR1 SEHNR and CDR2 FQNEAQ (reference sequence). The CDR3 runs to 13 residues. The CDR3 reads CASSLSVNYGYTF. The CDR3 DNA reads TGTGCCAGCAGCTTATCCGTAAACTATGGCTACACCTTC. The entire variable domain, with the rest obtained from reference TRBV7-9 and TRBJ1-2, is as follows: DTGVSQNPRHKITKRGQNVTFRCDPISEHNRLYWYRQTLGQGPEFLTYFQNEAQLEKSRLLSDRFSAERPKGSFSTLEIQRTEQGDSAMYLCASSLSVNYGYTFGSGTRLTVV.

The chain employs TRBV4-3 and TRBJ2-2; 9 positions agree with TRBD2. With V trimmed by 0 bases and J by 4 bases, 9 bases remained unmatched. The CDR3 is 18 residues long. Looked up from germline, CDR1 is LGHNA and CDR2 is YSLEER. CDR3 sequence (DNA): TGCGCCAGCAGCCAAGAAGGGCTAGCGGGGATTTTCACCGGGGAGCTGTTTTTT. Translating gives CASSQEGLAGIFTGELFF.

This chain uses TRBV7-6 with TRBJ1-2; D remains ambiguous. The CDR3 sequence is 14 residues long. Between the trimmed V and J ends, which lost 5 bases and 4 bases, there was a span of 14 bases. CDR1 is SGHVS and CDR2 is FNYEAQ in the germline V gene. CDR3 region: CASSPMGGPYGYTF. The CDR3 DNA reads as TGTGCCAGCAGCCCCATGGGCGGACCCTATGGCTACACCTTC.

The chain joins TRBV10-3 to TRBJ1-5; tentatively, D is TRBD1 (6 bases). The V end was cut by 3 bases, the J end by 4 bases, with 10 bases between. Germline values: CDR1 ENHRY, CDR2 SYGVKD. CDR3 size: 14 residues. The CDR3 reads CAISEGQSNQPQHF. The DNA for the CDR3 is TGTGCCATCAGTGAAGGACAGAGTAATCAGCCCCAGCATTTT.

The rearrangement links TRBV20-1 to TRBJ2-4; TRBD2 aligns across 13 bases. V shed 1 base and J 3 bases; nucleotides not matched to a gene: 15. The CDR3 consists of 20 residues. CDR1 and CDR2 from the germline V gene are DFQATT and SNEGSKA (reference sequence). The CDR3 is CSARGGDSGLAGANKNIQYF. The CDR3, as DNA: TGCAGTGCTAGAGGCGGGGACAGTGGACTAGCGGGGGCGAACAAAAACATTCAGTACTTC.

Only a few counts were recorded for this clonotype. The genes are TRBV12-3 or TRBV12-4 and TRBJ2-5, with 15 bases that match TRBD2. The length of the CDR3 is 19 residues. Trimming took 6 bases from V and 4 from J; bases not matched to a gene: 15. CDR3 region: CASRGSGLAGGRGGETQYF. CDR3 sequence (DNA): TGTGCCAGCAGAGGATCGGGACTAGCGGGGGGCCGGGGGGGAGAGACCCAGTACTTC.

V gene TRBV10-2 combines with J gene TRBJ1-1; 7 bases line up with TRBD1. This CDR3 is 16 amino acids long. Germline CDR1 and CDR2: WSHSY and SAAADI. Trimming at V came to 2 bases and at J to 0 bases, leaving 6 bases not matched to a gene. The CDR3 bases are TGCGCCAGCAGTGAGACAGGGGTATTAATGAACACTGAAGCTTTCTTT. Encoded protein: CASSETGVLMNTEAFF.

The chain employs TRBV5-4 and TRBJ2-1; weak D call: TRBD2 (6 bases). The better agreement between TRBJ2-7 and the DNA end casts doubt on the J call. Germline V CDR1 and CDR2: SGHNT, YYREEE (reference sequence). The CDR3 runs to 13 residues. The CDR3 nucleotides read TGTGCCAGCAAAAGCGGGCCTTCCTACGAGCAGTACTTC. It yields the protein CASKSGPSYEQYF.

This rearrangement joins TRBV4-2 to TRBJ2-1; D possibly corresponds to TRBD1 (6 bases). V lost 5 bases, J lost 0 bases, and 14 bases lay in between. The CDR3 consists of 16 residues. CDR1 and CDR2 from the germline V gene are LGHNA and YNFKEQ. The CDR3 sequence is CASSALGAGSYNEQFF. The CDR3 DNA is TGTGCCAGCAGCGCCTTGGGGGCCGGCTCCTACAATGAGCAGTTCTTC.

This clonotype was counted ten times or more. The chain has TRBV7-3 and TRBJ2-1; D perhaps matches TRBD1 (5 bases). V dropped 5 bases and J dropped 2 bases, with 13 bases sitting between them. Germline V gives CDR1 SGHTA, CDR2 FQGTGA. CDR3 length equals 15 residues. CDR3 nucleotide sequence: TGTGCCAGCAGCCGTACACCCAGGGCCTACAATGAGCAGTTCTTC. It translates to CASSRTPRAYNEQFF.

The rearrangement uses TRBV12-3 or TRBV12-4 and TRBJ2-7; D unclear. Deletions cut 4 bases from V and 5 bases from J, with 21 bases between. The CDR3 loop spans 16 amino acids. CDR3 amino acids: CASSSARAQDRDEQYF. The CDR3 region has the DNA TGTGCCAGCAGTTCCGCCCGGGCCCAGGATAGGGACGAGCAGTACTTC.

This clonotype showed up many times. This rearrangement joins TRBV2 to TRBJ2-7; 13 nucleotides match TRBD2. From germline, CDR1 is SNHLY and CDR2 FYNNEI. The ends lost 6 bases at V and 2 bases at J; junction bases unmatched: 7. CDR3 length: 16 amino acids. The CDR3 loop reads CASRATSGGLPYEQYF. The CDR3, as DNA: TGTGCCAGCAGGGCGACTAGCGGGGGGCTACCCTACGAGCAGTACTTC.

This clonotype occurred once. The J gene is TRBJ2-3, the V gene TRBV20-1; 8 nucleotides agree with TRBD2. Per germline, CDR1 DFQATT and CDR2 SNEGSKA (reference sequence). The CDR3 contains 15 residues. CDR3 coding DNA: TGCAGCGAACTCGGCGGGGGGCGGGGCACAGATACGCAGTATTTT. It encodes CSELGGGRGTDTQYF.

The sample holds many counts of this clonotype. The rearrangement uses TRBV3-1 and TRBJ1-6; the D gene is possibly TRBD1 (5 bases). CDR3 length: 13 residues. Trimming cost V 0 bases and J 12 bases, with 9 bases left between them. Per the germline V gene, CDR1 is LGHDT and CDR2 is YNNKEL (reference sequence). CDR3 nucleotide sequence: TGTGCCAGCAGCCAAGATTGGGGGGGACCCCTCCACTTT. This gives the protein CASSQDWGGPLHF.